This T cell receptor (beta chain) emerged from a study of post-analysis software for immune sequencing data. Study overall: Secondary progressive, relapsing-remitting and progressive-relapsing multiple sclerosis were among the included disease courses.

TCR beta cDNA libraries had unique molecular identifiers. One entry per CDR3 protein results from TCRdb running MiXCR on the PCR reads. The profile shows roughly 730,000 distinct CDR3 sequences, roughly 27% of them singletons. The study's findings and limits: Relative to controls, patients had a few TRBV segments at higher frequency, with TRBV5-6, TRBV5-1 and TRBV20-1 among these.

V lost 8 bases to trimming and J lost 5 bases, with 12 bases between them. This CDR3 has 12 amino acids. Germline CDR1 reads MNHEY; CDR2 reads SMNVEV (reference sequence). Comments on this clonotype: The antigen remains undetermined.

Input material: blood. V and J are TRBV27 and TRBJ1-2; D perhaps matches TRBD1 (5 bases). This TCR came from a girl aged 5-17 years with multiple sclerosis. The CDR3 reads CASRSGLYGYTF. In DNA form, the CDR3 reads TGTGCCAGCCGATCGGGGCTATATGGCTACACCTTC.